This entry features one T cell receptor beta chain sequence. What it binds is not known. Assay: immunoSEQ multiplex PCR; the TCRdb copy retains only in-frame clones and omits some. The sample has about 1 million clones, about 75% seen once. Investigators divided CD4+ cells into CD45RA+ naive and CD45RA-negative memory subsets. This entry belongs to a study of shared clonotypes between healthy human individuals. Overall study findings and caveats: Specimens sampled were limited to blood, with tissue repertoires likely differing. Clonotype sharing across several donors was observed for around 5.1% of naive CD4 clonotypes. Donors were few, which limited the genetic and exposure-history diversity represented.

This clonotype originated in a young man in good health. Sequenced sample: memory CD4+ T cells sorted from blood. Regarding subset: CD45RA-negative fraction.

CDR3 in DNA: TGTGCCAGCTCATCCTCCCCAGGGACCCCCTACGAGCAGTACTTC. Its protein is CASSSSPGTPYEQYF. This sequence joins TRBV18 and TRBJ2-7; D is possibly TRBD1 or TRBD2 (5 bases each). CDR1 is KGHSH, CDR2 LQKENI, per germline. The CDR3 is 15 amino acids. With 5 bases removed from V and 2 bases from J, the gap between germline ends came to 16 bases. The full variable domain, rest sourced from reference TRBV18 and TRBJ2-7, is NAGVMQNPRHLVRRRGQEARLRCSPMKGHSHVYWYRQLPEEGLKFMVYLQKENIIDESGMPKERFSAEFPKEGPSILRIQQVVRGDSAAYFCASSSSPGTPYEQYFGPGTRLTVT.